The next 6 T cell receptor beta chains were all read from a single sample in a study of blood T cells in healthy people across ages. The second PCR ran about 6 to 11 cycles with a sample-barcoded 5' primer and J-beta primers. One entry per CDR3 protein, called by TCRdb with MiXCR from the 5' RACE reads. The sample holds 650,000 to 800,000 distinct CDR3 sequences; around 43% are singletons and the top ten take approximately 20%. The sample comprised blood. Receptors originate from a man aged 55 to 70 in good health.

This clonotype was observed a few times. The rearrangement joins TRBV15 to TRBJ2-3; a weak D match, TRBD2 (5 bases). The CDR3 is made up of 13 amino acids. CDR1 is LNHNV and CDR2 is YYDKDF in the germline V gene (reference sequence). Between the trimmed V and J ends, which lost 3 bases and 1 base, there was a span of 5 bases. CDR3 in amino acids: CATSRRGTDTQYF. The DNA for the CDR3 is TGTGCCACCAGCAGGCGGGGCACAGATACGCAGTATTTT.

This clonotype was observed once. This sequence joins TRBV28 and TRBJ2-4; tentatively, D is TRBD2 (6 bases). V was cut by 2 bases and J by 6 bases, with 14 bases left in between. Germline-derived CDR1 and CDR2 are MDHEN and SYDVKM. The CDR3 has 15 residues. In DNA, the CDR3 is TGTGCCAGCAGTTTACGGGGGTCATTAAGAAACATTCAGTACTTC. Protein product: CASSLRGSLRNIQYF.

The chain links TRBV20-1 to TRBJ2-2, with D possibly TRBD1 on 7 matching bases. CDR1 is DFQATT and CDR2 is SNEGSKA in the germline V gene (reference sequence). The CDR3 has 18 residues. V was shortened by 6 bases and J by 5 bases, with 28 bases between the two germline ends. CDR3 loop: CSARTIIGGGGGTGELFF. The CDR3 DNA is TGCAGTGCCAGAACGATTATAGGAGGGGGCGGCGGAACCGGGGAGCTGTTTTTT.

The chain links TRBV6-2 or TRBV6-3 to TRBJ2-7, with 7 bases that match TRBD1. Trimming removed 9 bases from V and 3 bases from J; junction bases left unmatched: 5. Germline V lookup: CDR1 MNHEY, CDR2 SVGEGT. The CDR3 is 12 amino acids. The chain's CDR3 is CASEQGNYEQYF. DNA for the CDR3: TGTGCCAGTGAACAGGGGAACTACGAGCAGTACTTC.

The chain couples TRBV20-1 to TRBJ2-4; TRBD2 aligns across 10 bases. CDR1 is DFQATT, CDR2 SNEGSKA, per germline (reference sequence). CDR3 length: 15 amino acids. Germline trimming cut 6 bases from V and 0 bases from J; bases unmatched to any gene: 5. The CDR3 DNA is TGCAGTGCCGAAGCGGGGGGGGGAGCCAAAAACATTCAGTACTTC. Encoded protein: CSAEAGGGAKNIQYF.

This clonotype was counted a few times. V and J are TRBV9 and TRBJ1-2, with D hard to call. Trimming pared 3 bases from V and 8 bases from J, leaving 17 bases between. Looked up from germline, CDR1 is SGDLS and CDR2 is YYNGEE. This CDR3 spans 14 amino acids. This CDR3 is CASSETGSDWGYTF. The CDR3 coding sequence is TGTGCCAGCAGCGAGACCGGATCTGACTGGGGCTACACCTTC.